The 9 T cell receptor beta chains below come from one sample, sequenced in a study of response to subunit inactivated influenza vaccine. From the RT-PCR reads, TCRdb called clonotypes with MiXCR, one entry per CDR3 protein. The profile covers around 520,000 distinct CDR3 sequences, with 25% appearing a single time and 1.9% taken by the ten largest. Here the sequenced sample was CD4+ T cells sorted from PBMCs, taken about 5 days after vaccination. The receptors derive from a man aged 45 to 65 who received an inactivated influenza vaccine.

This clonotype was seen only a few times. Written as DNA, the CDR3 is TGTGCCAGCAGTCAATCGGCCGGACTAGCGGGAAGGTACGAGCAGTACTTC. Protein product: CASSQSAGLAGRYEQYF. The V call is TRBV6-1, the J call TRBJ2-7; TRBD2 matches at 12 bases. The CDR3 consists of 17 residues. CDR1 and CDR2 (germline): MNHNS, SASEGT. The V and J ends lost 5 bases and 4 bases, in that order; junction bases with no gene match: 12.

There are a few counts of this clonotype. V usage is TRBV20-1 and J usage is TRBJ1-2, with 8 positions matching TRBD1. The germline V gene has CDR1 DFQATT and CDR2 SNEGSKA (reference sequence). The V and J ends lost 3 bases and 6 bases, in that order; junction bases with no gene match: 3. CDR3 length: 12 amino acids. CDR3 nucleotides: TGCAGTGCTAGGCCAGGGGGCAATGGCTACACCTTC. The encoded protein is CSARPGGNGYTF.

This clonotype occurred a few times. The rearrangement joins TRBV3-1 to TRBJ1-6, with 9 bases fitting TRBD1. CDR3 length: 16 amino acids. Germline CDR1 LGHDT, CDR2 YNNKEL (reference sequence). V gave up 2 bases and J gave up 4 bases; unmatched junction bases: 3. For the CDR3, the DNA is TGTGCCAGCAGCCAATTTGGACAGGGGTATAATTCACCCCTCCACTTT. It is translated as CASSQFGQGYNSPLHF.

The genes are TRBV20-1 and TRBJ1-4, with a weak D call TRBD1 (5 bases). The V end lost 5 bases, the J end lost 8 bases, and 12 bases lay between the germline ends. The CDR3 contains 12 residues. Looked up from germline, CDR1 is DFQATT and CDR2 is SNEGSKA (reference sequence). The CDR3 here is CSAWGGNEKLFF. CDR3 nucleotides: TGCAGTGCTTGGGGGGGAAACGAAAAACTGTTTTTT.

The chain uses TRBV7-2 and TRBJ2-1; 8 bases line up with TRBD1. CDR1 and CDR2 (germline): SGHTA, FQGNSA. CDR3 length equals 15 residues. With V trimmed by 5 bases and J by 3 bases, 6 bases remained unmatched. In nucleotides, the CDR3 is TGTGCCAGCAGCGTAGACAGGGGAGTCTACAATGAGCAGTTCTTC. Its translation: CASSVDRGVYNEQFF.

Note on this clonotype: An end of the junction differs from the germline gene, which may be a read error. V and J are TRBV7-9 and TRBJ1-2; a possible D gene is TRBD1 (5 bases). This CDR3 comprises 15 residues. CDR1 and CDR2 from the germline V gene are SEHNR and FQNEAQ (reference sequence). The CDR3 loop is CASSVAEDTSYGYTF. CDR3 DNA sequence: TGTGCCAGCAGCGTAGCAGAGGACACATCCTATGGCTACACCTTC.

CDR3 in DNA: TGTGCCAGCAGCTTATCTGGCGCACACCTGAACACTGAAGCTTTCTTT. Translation gives CASSLSGAHLNTEAFF. The V gene is TRBV7-9, the J gene TRBJ1-1, with D unclear. V was trimmed by 2 bases and J by 0 bases, leaving 13 bases between them. The CDR3 spans 16 residues. Germline CDR1 reads SEHNR; CDR2 reads FQNEAQ (reference sequence).

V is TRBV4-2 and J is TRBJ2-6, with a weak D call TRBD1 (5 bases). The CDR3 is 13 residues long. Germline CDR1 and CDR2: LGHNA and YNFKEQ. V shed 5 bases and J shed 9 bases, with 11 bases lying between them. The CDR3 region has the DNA TGTGCCAGCAGCATACAGGCCTTCAACGTCCTGACTTTC. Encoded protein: CASSIQAFNVLTF.

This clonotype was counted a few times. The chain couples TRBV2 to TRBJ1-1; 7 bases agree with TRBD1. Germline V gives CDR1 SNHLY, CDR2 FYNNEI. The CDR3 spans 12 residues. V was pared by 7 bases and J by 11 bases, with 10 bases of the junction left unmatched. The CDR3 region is CASIERGRVAFF. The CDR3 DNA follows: TGTGCCAGCATTGAGAGGGGGCGAGTGGCTTTCTTT. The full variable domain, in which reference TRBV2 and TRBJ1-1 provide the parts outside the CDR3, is EPEVTQTPSHQVTQMGQEVILRCVPISNHLYFYWYRQILGQKVEFLVSFYNNEISEKSEIFDDQFSVERPDGSNFTLKIRSTKLEDSAMYFCASIERGRVAFFGQGTRLTVV.